This T cell receptor beta chain was captured in a study of cytomegalovirus exposure and HLA in healthy donors. Study outcomes and limitations: Reports showed the classifier diagnosing cytomegalovirus status with high specificity and sensitivity.

The germline gives CDR1 WNHNN, CDR2 SYGVQD (reference sequence). This CDR3 has 15 residues. Deletions cut 0 bases from V and 5 bases from J, with 13 bases between. Primers for the PCR totalled 60 Vbeta and 13 Jbeta. Produced via immunoSEQ multiplex PCR; TCRdb's table is partial and in-frame only. The repertoire holds 100,000 to 150,000 clones, with over 80% as singletons. Concerning this clone itself: The antigen is undetermined.

The sample taken for sequencing was PBMCs. The rearrangement links TRBV10-1 to TRBJ1-1, with D perhaps TRBD1 (6 bases). This TCR came from a man between 18 and 29 years old in good health and CMV-seropositive. The CDR3 DNA is TGCGCCAGCAGTGAGTCTGGCAGGGGAGAAACTGAAGCTTTCTTT. This sequence encodes CASSESGRGETEAFF.